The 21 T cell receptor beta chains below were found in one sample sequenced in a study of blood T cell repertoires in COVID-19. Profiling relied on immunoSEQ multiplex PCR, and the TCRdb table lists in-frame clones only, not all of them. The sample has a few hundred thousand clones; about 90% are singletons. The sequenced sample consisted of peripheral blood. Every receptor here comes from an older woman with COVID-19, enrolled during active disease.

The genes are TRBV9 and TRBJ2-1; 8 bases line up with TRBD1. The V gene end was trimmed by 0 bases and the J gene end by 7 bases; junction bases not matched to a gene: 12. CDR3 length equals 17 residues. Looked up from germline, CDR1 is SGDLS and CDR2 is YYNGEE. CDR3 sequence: CASSVATSDRAQNEQFF. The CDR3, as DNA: TGTGCCAGCAGCGTAGCTACATCGGACAGGGCTCAAAATGAGCAGTTCTTC.

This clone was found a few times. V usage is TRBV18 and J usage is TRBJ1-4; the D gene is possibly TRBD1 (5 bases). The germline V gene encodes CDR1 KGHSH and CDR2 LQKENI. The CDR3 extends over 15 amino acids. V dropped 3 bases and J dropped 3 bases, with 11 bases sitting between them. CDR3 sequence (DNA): TGTGCCAGCTCACCCCGGGGGATGGCTAATGAAAAACTGTTTTTT. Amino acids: CASSPRGMANEKLFF.

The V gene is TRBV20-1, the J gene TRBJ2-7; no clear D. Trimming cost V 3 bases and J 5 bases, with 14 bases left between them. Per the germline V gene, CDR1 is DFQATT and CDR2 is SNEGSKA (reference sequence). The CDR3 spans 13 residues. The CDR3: CSASRSEENEQYF. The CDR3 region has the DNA TGCAGTGCTAGTAGATCCGAGGAGAACGAGCAGTACTTC.

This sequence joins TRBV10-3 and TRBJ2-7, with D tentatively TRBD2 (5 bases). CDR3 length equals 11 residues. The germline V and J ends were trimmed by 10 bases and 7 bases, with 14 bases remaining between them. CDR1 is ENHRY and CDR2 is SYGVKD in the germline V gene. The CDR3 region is CATSDSREQYF. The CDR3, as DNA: TGTGCCACCTCGGACTCAAGGGAGCAGTACTTC.

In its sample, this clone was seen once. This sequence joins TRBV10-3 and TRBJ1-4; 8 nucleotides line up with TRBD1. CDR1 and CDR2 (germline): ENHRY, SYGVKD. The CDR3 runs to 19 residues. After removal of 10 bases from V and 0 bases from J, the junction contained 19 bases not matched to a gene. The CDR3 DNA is TGTGCCAGGCCCGCCATCAGTCGGGACAGGAGTGCAACTAATGAAAAACTGTTTTTT. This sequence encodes CARPAISRDRSATNEKLFF.

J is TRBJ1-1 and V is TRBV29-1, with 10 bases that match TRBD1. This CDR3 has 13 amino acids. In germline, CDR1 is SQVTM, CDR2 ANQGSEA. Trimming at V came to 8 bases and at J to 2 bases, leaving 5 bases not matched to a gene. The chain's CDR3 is CSFRDRGNTEAFF. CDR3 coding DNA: TGCAGCTTCCGGGACAGGGGTAACACTGAAGCTTTCTTT.

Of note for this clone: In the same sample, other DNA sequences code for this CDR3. The DNA for the CDR3 is TGTGCCTGGAGTGTACAGACCAATCAGCCCCAGCATTTT. Amino acids: CAWSVQTNQPQHF. The chain combines TRBV30 with TRBJ1-5; D unresolved. V lost 0 bases and J 3 bases, leaving 6 bases between the germline ends. The CDR3 consists of 13 residues. Germline-derived CDR1 and CDR2 are GTSNPN and SVGIG (reference sequence).

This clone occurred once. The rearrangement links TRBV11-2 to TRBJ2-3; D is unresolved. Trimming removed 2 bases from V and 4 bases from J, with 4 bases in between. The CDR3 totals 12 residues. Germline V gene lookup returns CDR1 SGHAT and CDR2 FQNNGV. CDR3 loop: CASSLRSDTQYF. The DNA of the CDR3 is TGTGCCAGCAGCTTACGGTCAGATACGCAGTATTTT. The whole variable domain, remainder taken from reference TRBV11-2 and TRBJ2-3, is EAGVAQSPRYKIIEKRQSVAFWCNPISGHATLYWYQQILGQGPKLLIQFQNNGVVDDSQLPKDRFSAERLKGVDSTLKIQPAKLEDSAVYLCASSLRSDTQYFGPGTRLTVL.

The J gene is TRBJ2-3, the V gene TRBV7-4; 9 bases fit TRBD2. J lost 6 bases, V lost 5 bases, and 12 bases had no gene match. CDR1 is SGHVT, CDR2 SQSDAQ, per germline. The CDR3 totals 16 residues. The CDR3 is CASSPLAGGPTDTQYF. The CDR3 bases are TGTGCCAGCAGCCCCTTGGCGGGGGGGCCGACGGATACGCAGTATTTT.

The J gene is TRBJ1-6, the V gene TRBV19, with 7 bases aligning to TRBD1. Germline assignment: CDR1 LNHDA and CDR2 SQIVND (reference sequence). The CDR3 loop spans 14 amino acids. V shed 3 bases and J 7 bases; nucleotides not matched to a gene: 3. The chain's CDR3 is CASSIVRGNSPLHF. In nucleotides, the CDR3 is TGTGCCAGTAGTATTGTCAGGGGGAATTCACCCCTCCACTTT.

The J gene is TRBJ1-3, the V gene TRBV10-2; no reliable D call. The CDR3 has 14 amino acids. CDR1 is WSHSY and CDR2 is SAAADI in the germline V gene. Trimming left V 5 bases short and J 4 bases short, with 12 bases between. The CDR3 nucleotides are TGCGCCAGCAGTAGAAGTGGGAGGGGAAACACCATATATTTT. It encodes CASSRSGRGNTIYF.

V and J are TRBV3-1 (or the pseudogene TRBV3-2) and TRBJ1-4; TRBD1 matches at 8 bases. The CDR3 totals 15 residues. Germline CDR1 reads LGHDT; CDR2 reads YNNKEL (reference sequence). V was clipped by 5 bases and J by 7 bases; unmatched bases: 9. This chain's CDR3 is CASSSPLTGGEKLFF. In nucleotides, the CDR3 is TGTGCCAGCAGCTCCCCTCTAACAGGGGGTGAAAAACTGTTTTTT.

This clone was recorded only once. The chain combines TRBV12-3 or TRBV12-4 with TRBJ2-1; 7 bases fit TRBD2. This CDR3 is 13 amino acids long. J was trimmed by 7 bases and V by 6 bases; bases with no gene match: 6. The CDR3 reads CASRSGTMNEQFF. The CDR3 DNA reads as TGTGCCAGCAGGTCAGGGACTATGAATGAGCAGTTCTTC.

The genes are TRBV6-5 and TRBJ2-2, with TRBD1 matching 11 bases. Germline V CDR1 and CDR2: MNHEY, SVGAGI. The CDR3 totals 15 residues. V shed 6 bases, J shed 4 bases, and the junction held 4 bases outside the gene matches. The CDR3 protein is CASRIGTGGTGELFF. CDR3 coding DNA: TGTGCCAGCAGAATCGGGACAGGGGGCACCGGGGAGCTGTTTTTT.

CDR3 in DNA: TGTGCCAGCAGCCCCTCTCGGGATTTTTATGGCTACACCTTC. It specifies CASSPSRDFYGYTF. The genes are TRBV27 and TRBJ1-2; D remains unclear. The ends were cut back, 6 bases at V and 5 bases at J, with 16 bases in the middle. This CDR3 is built from 14 residues. Per the germline V gene, CDR1 is MNHEY and CDR2 is SMNVEV (reference sequence).

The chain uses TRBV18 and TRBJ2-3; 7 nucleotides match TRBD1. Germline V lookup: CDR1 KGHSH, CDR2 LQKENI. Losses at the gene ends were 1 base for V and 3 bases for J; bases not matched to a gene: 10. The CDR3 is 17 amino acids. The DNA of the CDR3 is TGTGCCAGCTCACCACGAGTCGGGACAGAGGGGACAGATACGCAGTATTTT. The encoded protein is CASSPRVGTEGTDTQYF.

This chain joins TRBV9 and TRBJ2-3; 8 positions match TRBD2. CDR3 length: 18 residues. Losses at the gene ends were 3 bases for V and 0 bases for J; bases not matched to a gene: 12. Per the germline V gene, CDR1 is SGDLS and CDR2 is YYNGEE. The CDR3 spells CASSARVAGKSSTDTQYF. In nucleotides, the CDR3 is TGTGCCAGCAGCGCCCGAGTAGCGGGGAAATCTAGCACAGATACGCAGTATTTT.

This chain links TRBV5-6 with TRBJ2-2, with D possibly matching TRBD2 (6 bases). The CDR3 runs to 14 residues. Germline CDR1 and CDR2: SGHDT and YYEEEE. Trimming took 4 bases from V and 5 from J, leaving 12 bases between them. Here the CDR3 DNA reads TGTGCCAGCAGCCCCCTTGGAGGGACCGGGGAGCTGTTTTTT. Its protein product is CASSPLGGTGELFF.

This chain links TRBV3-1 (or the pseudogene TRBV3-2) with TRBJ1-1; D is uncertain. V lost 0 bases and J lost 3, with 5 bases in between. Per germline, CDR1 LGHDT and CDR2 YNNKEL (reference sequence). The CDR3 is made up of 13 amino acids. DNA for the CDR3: TGTGCCAGCAGCCAAGATAGCCACACTGAAGCTTTCTTT. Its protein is CASSQDSHTEAFF.

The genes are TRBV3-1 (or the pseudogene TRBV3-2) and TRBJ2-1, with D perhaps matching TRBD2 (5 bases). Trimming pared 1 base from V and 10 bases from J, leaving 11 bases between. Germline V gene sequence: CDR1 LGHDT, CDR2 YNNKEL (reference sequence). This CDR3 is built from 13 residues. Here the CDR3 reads CASSQGLALEQFF. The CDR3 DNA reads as TGTGCCAGCAGCCAAGGTTTAGCGTTAGAGCAGTTCTTC.

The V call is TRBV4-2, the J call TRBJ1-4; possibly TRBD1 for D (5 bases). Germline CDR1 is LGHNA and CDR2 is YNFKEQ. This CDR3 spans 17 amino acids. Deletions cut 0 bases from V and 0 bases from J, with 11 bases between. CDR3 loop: CASSQDPSRATNEKLFF. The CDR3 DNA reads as TGTGCCAGCAGCCAAGATCCCAGCAGGGCAACTAATGAAAAACTGTTTTTT.